This T cell receptor (beta chain) emerged from a study of T cell responses to AZD1222 COVID-19 vaccine. On this clone: Its antigen is still unknown.

Data came from immunoSEQ multiplex PCR; TCRdb stores just in-frame clones and leaves some out. This table holds 150,000 or so clones, 80% to 95% found once. Findings and caveats of the study: Spike-specific TCR breadth and depth rose after two AZD1222 doses. After the peak T cell response, and only then, were repertoires sampled. It should be noted that donors were predominantly white British and more often female, and clonal diversity was possibly underestimated. The study identified only six AZD1222 recipients as seropositive at baseline.

The material was peripheral blood, obtained 28 days after the second AZD1222 dose. The TCR comes from an adult who received the AZD1222 COVID-19 vaccine.

The CDR3 protein is CASSFSARDYGYTF. DNA of the CDR3: TGTGCCAGCAGTTTCTCCGCTAGGGACTATGGCTACACCTTC. The genes are TRBV27 and TRBJ1-2; D remains ambiguous. The germline gives CDR1 MNHEY, CDR2 SMNVEV (reference sequence). The CDR3 contains 14 residues. Trimming stripped 3 bases from V and 3 bases from J, with 11 bases between.